The 30 T cell receptor beta chains below all came from one sample that was sequenced in a study of CD8+ T cells in alopecia areata. cDNA prepared by RNA extraction and subsequent reverse transcription served as the template for sequencing. Profiled with immunoSEQ multiplex PCR; TCRdb holds only in-frame clones, not every one. The data show over 150,000 clones, with 50% to 65% seen just once and approximately 15% held by the top ten. Documented treatment: oral pan-JAK inhibitor, 5-10 mg twice daily. The sample consisted of CD4+ T cells sorted from blood, taken at week 24, from a patient treated with tofacitinib. These receptors were taken from a human donor with alopecia areata.

This chain uses TRBV9 with TRBJ2-5; D not resolved. Germline V lookup: CDR1 SGDLS, CDR2 YYNGEE. The CDR3 has 14 residues. V gave up 0 bases and J gave up 1 base, with 7 bases separating them. CDR3 DNA: TGTGCCAGCAGCGTAGGCGTCAGCCAAGAGACCCAGTACTTC. Translated: CASSVGVSQETQYF.

This clone was recorded only once. V gene TRBV7-2 combines with J gene TRBJ2-7, with 8 bases matching TRBD2. CDR3 length equals 15 residues. Trimming removed 3 bases from V and 3 bases from J; junction bases left unmatched: 7. Germline V CDR1 and CDR2: SGHTA, FQGNSA. CDR3 protein: CASSFTSGGRYEQYF. In nucleotides, the CDR3 is TGTGCCAGCAGCTTTACCAGCGGGGGCCGCTACGAGCAGTACTTC.

This clone was found a few times. The chain joins TRBV16 to TRBJ2-7, with D tentatively TRBD1 (6 bases). The V end lost 3 bases, the J end lost 1 base, and 7 bases lay between the germline ends. The CDR3 sequence is 13 residues long. Per germline, CDR1 KGHSY and CDR2 FQNENV. CDR3 nucleotides: TGTGCCAGCAGCCAGACAGGTTCCTACGAGCAGTACTTC. Protein sequence: CASSQTGSYEQYF.

The chain couples TRBV7-2 to TRBJ1-6; D may be TRBD1 (5 bases). Germline assignment: CDR1 SGHTA and CDR2 FQGNSA. This CDR3 has 14 residues. The ends were cut back, 5 bases at V and 14 bases at J, with 19 bases in the middle. The CDR3 region has the DNA TGTGCCAGCAGCCTGATGGACACGGGTGTCTCCCTCCACTTT. Translated: CASSLMDTGVSLHF.

Only a few counts were recorded for this clone. This chain uses TRBV29-1 with TRBJ2-2; D is perhaps TRBD1 (5 bases). V lost 4 bases and J 4 bases, leaving 7 bases between the germline ends. The CDR3 loop spans 12 amino acids. Germline V gene data show CDR1 as SQVTM and CDR2 as ANQGSEA. DNA of the CDR3: TGCAGCGTTGGACAGACCACCGGGGAGCTGTTTTTT. This sequence encodes CSVGQTTGELFF.

V is TRBV20-1 and J is TRBJ2-7; a possible D gene is TRBD1 (5 bases). The CDR3 is 11 residues long. Germline V gene sequence: CDR1 DFQATT, CDR2 SNEGSKA (reference sequence). V lost 6 bases and J 4 bases, leaving 10 bases between the germline ends. For the CDR3, the DNA is TGCAGTGCCCTGACAGCTTACGAGCAGTACTTC. Its translation: CSALTAYEQYF.

This chain uses TRBV15 with TRBJ2-7; D is undetermined. The CDR3 totals 12 residues. Germline values: CDR1 LNHNV, CDR2 YYDKDF (reference sequence). Trimming shortened V by 2 bases and J by 3 bases, and 5 bases separated the two germline ends. The CDR3 nucleotides read TGTGCCACCAGCAGACCGGACTACGAGCAGTACTTC. Its translation: CATSRPDYEQYF.

The CDR3 bases are TGTGCCAGTAGTTCCGGGGACAGTTATAGCAATCAGCCCCAGCATTTT. This sequence encodes CASSSGDSYSNQPQHF. The V and J genes are TRBV19 and TRBJ1-5, with 7 bases that match TRBD1. This CDR3 spans 16 amino acids. CDR1 and CDR2 (germline): LNHDA, SQIVND (reference sequence). Trimming at V came to 5 bases and at J to 0 bases, leaving 7 bases not matched to a gene.

The chain uses TRBV14 and TRBJ2-3; TRBD1 or TRBD2 may be the D gene (5 bases each). Per the germline V gene, CDR1 is SGHDN and CDR2 is FVKESK. Between the trimmed V and J ends, which lost 5 bases and 10 bases, there was a span of 25 bases. The CDR3 length is 16 residues. Here the CDR3 reads CASSLYSGTVWDAQYF. The DNA of the CDR3 is TGTGCCAGCAGCTTATACTCGGGGACGGTGTGGGACGCGCAGTATTTT.

This clone was picked up a small number of times. This rearrangement joins TRBV10-3 to TRBJ2-5, with 8 bases identical to TRBD1. The V segment lost 4 bases and the J segment 1 base; nucleotides outside the gene matches: 2. The CDR3 is 14 amino acids. Germline assignment: CDR1 ENHRY and CDR2 SYGVKD. The CDR3 nucleotides read TGTGCCATCAGTGGCACAGGGGGCCAAGAGACCCAGTACTTC. Translating gives CAISGTGGQETQYF.

The V gene is TRBV18, the J gene TRBJ1-1; D is possibly TRBD1 (6 bases). The germline V gene has CDR1 KGHSH and CDR2 LQKENI. This CDR3 comprises 16 residues. V was pared by 4 bases and J by 0 bases, with 15 bases between. The CDR3 DNA follows: TGTGCCAGCTCACTTCAGGGGAGAGGTGTGAACACTGAAGCTTTCTTT. It is translated as CASSLQGRGVNTEAFF.

The rearrangement uses TRBV30 and TRBJ1-3, with D unresolved. V dropped 4 bases and J dropped 0 bases, with 7 bases sitting between them. This CDR3 has 13 residues. Germline assignment: CDR1 GTSNPN and CDR2 SVGIG (reference sequence). The CDR3 DNA sequence: TGTGCCTGGACCCTATTCTCTGGAAACACCATATATTTT. This encodes CAWTLFSGNTIYF.

This clone is a singleton in its sample. The V call is TRBV7-9, the J call TRBJ1-6, with no clear D. Trimming stripped 2 bases from V and 7 bases from J, with 12 bases between. The germline V gene encodes CDR1 SEHNR and CDR2 FQNEAQ (reference sequence). This CDR3 has 15 amino acids. CDR3: CASSLKVVENSPLHF. CDR3 sequence (DNA): TGTGCCAGCAGCTTAAAGGTCGTGGAGAATTCACCCCTCCACTTT. The variable domain in full, completed from reference TRBV7-9 and TRBJ1-6, reads DTGVSQNPRHKITKRGQNVTFRCDPISEHNRLYWYRQTLGQGPEFLTYFQNEAQLEKSRLLSDRFSAERPKGSFSTLEIQRTEQGDSAMYLCASSLKVVENSPLHFGNGTRLTVT.

This clone occurred many times. This chain connects TRBV19 to TRBJ1-2, with D hard to call. Germline CDR1 and CDR2: LNHDA and SQIVND (reference sequence). Trimming pared 9 bases from V and 6 bases from J, leaving 29 bases between. The CDR3 is made up of 17 amino acids. The CDR3 DNA reads as TGTGCCAGCGCTTCGGGCAGGTGGAATGACCTTGACAATGGCTACACCTTC. Translating gives CASASGRWNDLDNGYTF.

In its sample, this clone was seen a few times. The CDR3 bases are TGTGCCAGCAGCCGGGCGGGACTGCCCTCTGGGGCCAACGTCCTGACTTTC. This codes for CASSRAGLPSGANVLTF. The chain recombines TRBV7-6 with TRBJ2-6; D is possibly TRBD2 (6 bases). V was pared by 5 bases and J by 0 bases, with 14 bases between. Per germline, CDR1 SGHVS and CDR2 FNYEAQ. The CDR3 length is 17 residues.

Turning to this clone: The same CDR3 arises from other DNA sequences in this sample as well. The chain employs TRBV9 and TRBJ1-1; no definite D call. With 2 bases removed from V and 1 base from J, the gap between germline ends came to 6 bases. The CDR3 length is 13 residues. Germline V CDR1 and CDR2: SGDLS, YYNGEE. The CDR3 loop reads CASSVLGNTEAFF. CDR3 coding DNA: TGTGCCAGCAGCGTCCTAGGGAACACTGAAGCTTTCTTT.

The CDR3 sequence: CASSGGLRMNTEAFF. The CDR3 DNA sequence: TGCGCCAGCAGCGGGGGACTGAGGATGAACACTGAAGCTTTCTTT. The V and J genes are TRBV5-1 and TRBJ1-1; TRBD1 might be the D (5 bases). Germline CDR1 SGHRS, CDR2 YFSETQ. The CDR3 loop spans 15 amino acids. Between the trimmed V and J ends, which lost 4 bases and 0 bases, there was a span of 13 bases.

In its sample, this clone is medium-sized (0.01 to 0.1%). This sequence joins TRBV4-2 and TRBJ2-3; D remains unclear. This CDR3 is 14 amino acids long. Germline CDR1 and CDR2: LGHNA and YNFKEQ. V shed 1 base and J shed 4 bases, with 9 bases lying between them. The CDR3, as DNA: TGTGCCAGCAGCCAAGGAATTTGGTCAGATACGCAGTATTTT. The encoded protein is CASSQGIWSDTQYF.

The rearrangement links TRBV5-6 to TRBJ2-2; D is possibly TRBD1 (5 bases). The CDR3 consists of 15 residues. The V end was cut by 4 bases, the J end by 3 bases, with 13 bases between. Per the germline V gene, CDR1 is SGHDT and CDR2 is YYEEEE. The DNA for the CDR3 is TGTGCCAGCAGCCCGGGCAGGGCGGACACCGGGGAGCTGTTTTTT. Translation gives CASSPGRADTGELFF.

The rearrangement joins TRBV6-1 to TRBJ2-3; maybe TRBD2 (5 bases). The V gene's germline CDR1 is MNHNS and CDR2 SASEGT. Trimming took off 10 bases at V and 3 bases at J, with 17 bases between the two ends. This CDR3 has 14 residues. The DNA for the CDR3 is TGTGCCACCAACGGACGAGGGTGGACAGATACGCAGTATTTT. It is translated as CATNGRGWTDTQYF.

The chain recombines TRBV29-1 with TRBJ2-1; TRBD2 matches 8 bases. Germline V gene lookup returns CDR1 SQVTM and CDR2 ANQGSEA. The J segment lost 7 bases and the V segment lost 6 bases, leaving 11 bases of the junction unmatched. The CDR3 is 14 amino acids. CDR3 DNA sequence: TGCAGCGTGATACTAGCGGTTGAAGGAAATGAGCAGTTCTTC. Residues: CSVILAVEGNEQFF.

V and J are TRBV30 and TRBJ1-6; TRBD1 might be the D (5 bases). V was pared by 5 bases and J by 8 bases, with 7 bases between. The CDR3 loop spans 11 amino acids. Germline V gives CDR1 GTSNPN, CDR2 SVGIG (reference sequence). CDR3 nucleotide sequence: TGTGCCTGGGGCAGGGATTCACCCCTCCACTTT. Its translation is CAWGRDSPLHF.

This clone was detected only a few times. The chain is built from TRBV11-1 and TRBJ2-3, with D unresolved. The CDR3 is 13 amino acids. The germline V and J ends were trimmed by 2 bases and 5 bases, with 8 bases remaining between them. CDR1 SGHAT and CDR2 FQDESV come from the germline V gene (reference sequence). CDR3 DNA sequence: TGTGCCAGCAGCTTAAGAAGGGAAGATACGCAGTATTTT. This encodes CASSLRREDTQYF.

The V call is TRBV27, the J call TRBJ1-2; 9 nucleotides match TRBD1. Germline trimming cut 6 bases from V and 10 bases from J; bases unmatched to any gene: 12. The CDR3 has 14 residues. Germline V gene data show CDR1 as MNHEY and CDR2 as SMNVEV (reference sequence). Here the CDR3 DNA reads TGTGCCAGCAGCTCTCTCCGGGACAGGGAGGACTACACCTTC. Encoded protein: CASSSLRDREDYTF.

The V call is TRBV4-1, the J call TRBJ2-2; D not certain. Germline CDR1 reads MGHRA; CDR2 reads YSYEKL. The CDR3 totals 12 residues. Trimming took off 10 bases at V and 5 bases at J, with 11 bases between the two ends. CDR3 in DNA: TGCGCCACGTCGAGAAGGACCGGGGAGCTGTTTTTT. It codes for CATSRRTGELFF.

V gene TRBV14 combines with J gene TRBJ1-1; unclear D gene. CDR1 and CDR2 from the germline V gene are SGHDN and FVKESK. V shed 3 bases and J shed 8 bases, with 13 bases lying between them. The CDR3 length is 13 residues. The chain's CDR3 is CASSQVRAREAFF. The DNA of the CDR3 is TGTGCCAGCAGCCAGGTCCGGGCCAGGGAAGCTTTCTTT.

The chain combines TRBV29-1 with TRBJ1-2; D not resolved. With 3 bases removed from V and 8 bases from J, the gap between germline ends came to 1 base. This CDR3 has 8 amino acids. The germline V gene has CDR1 SQVTM and CDR2 ANQGSEA. CDR3: CSVEGYTF. As DNA, the CDR3 is TGCAGCGTTGAGGGCTACACCTTC. The full variable domain, completed using reference TRBV29-1 and TRBJ1-2, is SAVISQKPSRDICQRGTSLTIQCQVDSQVTMMFWYRQQPGQSLTLIATANQGSEATYESGFVIDKFPISRPNLTFSTLTVSNMSPEDSSIYLCSVEGYTFGSGTRLTVV.

This clone was seen a handful of times. The chain employs TRBV29-1 and TRBJ1-4, with 8 bases matching TRBD1. This CDR3 is 13 amino acids long. Looked up from germline, CDR1 is SQVTM and CDR2 is ANQGSEA. V shed 4 bases and J 8 bases; nucleotides not matched to a gene: 6. Written as DNA, the CDR3 is TGCAGCGTTGCCGGACAGGGAGACGAAAAACTGTTTTTT. This translates into CSVAGQGDEKLFF.

Of note for this clone: Other DNA variants within this sample encode the same CDR3. The genes are TRBV29-1 and TRBJ1-4; 8 bases agree with TRBD1. Looked up from germline, CDR1 is SQVTM and CDR2 is ANQGSEA. This CDR3 has 12 amino acids. Trimming removed 5 bases from V and 8 bases from J; junction bases left unmatched: 4. The CDR3 region is CSVRQGNEKLFF. CDR3 sequence (DNA): TGCAGCGTTAGACAGGGGAACGAAAAACTGTTTTTT.

The rearrangement joins TRBV30 to TRBJ2-7, with 8 bases lining up with TRBD1. The CDR3 loop spans 15 amino acids. The germline gives CDR1 GTSNPN, CDR2 SVGIG (reference sequence). Trimming cost V 3 bases and J 2 bases; bases outside gene matches: 9. The CDR3 is CAWSVPNRGTYEQYF. The DNA of the CDR3 is TGTGCCTGGAGCGTCCCGAACAGGGGGACCTACGAGCAGTACTTC.